This record covers a single T cell receptor (beta chain). Its antigen is undetermined. The data were taken from a study of cytomegalovirus exposure and HLA in healthy donors. Study information: Across around 400 genotyped donors, about 80% landed in the Caucasian-associated ancestry cluster.

Study results and caveats: Further analysis was carried out later, and it showed several of the most significant clusters appearing linked to common viral pathogens. In most subjects, TCR beta sequences reportedly gave accurate predictions of HLA-A and HLA-B alleles.

60 Vbeta and 13 Jbeta primers were used in PCR. The assay was immunoSEQ multiplex PCR, and TCRdb's table has in-frame clones only and misses some. The sample contains roughly 100,000 clones, 55% to 80% of which appear only once. Germline CDR1 and CDR2: LGHNA and YNFKEQ. V lost 5 bases, J lost 6 bases, and 5 bases stayed unmatched. There are 13 residues in the CDR3. Sequenced input: PBMCs. The chain combines TRBV4-2 with TRBJ2-3; 7 positions match TRBD2. The receptor's source is a human donor in good health. The CDR3 DNA reads as TGTGCCAGCAGCAAAAGCGGGGACGATACGCAGTATTTT. It specifies CASSKSGDDTQYF.